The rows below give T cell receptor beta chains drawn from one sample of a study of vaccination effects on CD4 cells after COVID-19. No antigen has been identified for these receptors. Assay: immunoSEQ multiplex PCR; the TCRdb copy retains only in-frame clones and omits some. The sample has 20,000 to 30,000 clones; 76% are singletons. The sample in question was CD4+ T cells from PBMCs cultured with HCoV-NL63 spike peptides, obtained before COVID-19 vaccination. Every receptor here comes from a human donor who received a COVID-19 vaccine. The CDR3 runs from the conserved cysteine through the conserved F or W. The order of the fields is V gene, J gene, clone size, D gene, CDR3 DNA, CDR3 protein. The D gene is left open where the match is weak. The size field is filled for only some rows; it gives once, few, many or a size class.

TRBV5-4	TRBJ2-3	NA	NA	TGTGCCAGCACCCTGGGGGGCGGGAGAGGAGCAGATACGCAGTATTTT	CASTLGGGRGADTQYF
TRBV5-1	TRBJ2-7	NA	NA	TGCGCCAGCAGCTCAGGGATTTTTGGCTCCTACGAGCAGTACTTC	CASSSGIFGSYEQYF
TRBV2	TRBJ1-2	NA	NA	TGTGCCAGCAGCGTGATTACAGGGACCATTGGTGGCTACACCTTC	CASSVITGTIGGYTF
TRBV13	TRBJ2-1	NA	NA	TGTGCCAGCAGCTTAGAACCCTTTAGCGGCCAATACAATGAGCAGTTCTTC	CASSLEPFSGQYNEQFF
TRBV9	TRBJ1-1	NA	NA	TGTGCCAGCAGCGTGGGGGTCACTGAAGCTTTCTTT	CASSVGVTEAFF
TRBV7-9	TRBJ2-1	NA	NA	TGTGCCAGCAGCTCCATCGCCTACAATGAGCAGTTCTTC	CASSSIAYNEQFF
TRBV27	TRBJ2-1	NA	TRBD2	TGTGCCAGCAGTGCCCTTAGCGGGAGGGGGTCCTACAATGAGCAGTTCTTC	CASSALSGRGSYNEQFF
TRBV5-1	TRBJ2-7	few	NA	TGCGCCAGCAGCTTGGCCTGGTTGGAACACGAGCAGTACTTC	CASSLAWLEHEQYF
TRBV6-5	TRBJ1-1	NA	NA	TGTGCCAGCAGTCCTTATACGAACACTGAAGCTTTCTTT	CASSPYTNTEAFF
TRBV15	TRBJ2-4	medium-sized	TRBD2	TGTGCCACCAGCAGAGATGTGGGAGCGGGAGGGAACATTCAGTACTTC	CATSRDVGAGGNIQYF
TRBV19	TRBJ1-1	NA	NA	TGTGCCAGTAGTTTTTGGACAGCGAACACTGAAGCTTTCTTT	CASSFWTANTEAFF
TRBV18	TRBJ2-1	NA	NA	TGTGCCAGCTCCCGGGGACTGGTACGGACTAATGAGCAGTTCTTC	CASSRGLVRTNEQFF
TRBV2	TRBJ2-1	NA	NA	TGTGCCAGCAGTGAAATGGGGGCTAGCTCCTACAATGAGCAGTTCTTC	CASSEMGASSYNEQFF